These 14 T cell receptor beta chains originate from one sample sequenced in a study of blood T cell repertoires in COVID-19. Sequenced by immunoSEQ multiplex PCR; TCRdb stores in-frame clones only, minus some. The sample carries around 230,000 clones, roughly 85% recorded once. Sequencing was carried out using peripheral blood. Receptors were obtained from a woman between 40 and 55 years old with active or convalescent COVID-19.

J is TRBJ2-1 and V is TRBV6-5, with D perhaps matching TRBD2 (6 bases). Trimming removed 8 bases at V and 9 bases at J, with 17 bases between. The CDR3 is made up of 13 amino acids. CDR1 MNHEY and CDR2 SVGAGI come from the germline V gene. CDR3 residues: CASRREAPGEQFF. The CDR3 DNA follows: TGTGCCAGCCGGAGGGAGGCCCCCGGTGAGCAGTTCTTC.

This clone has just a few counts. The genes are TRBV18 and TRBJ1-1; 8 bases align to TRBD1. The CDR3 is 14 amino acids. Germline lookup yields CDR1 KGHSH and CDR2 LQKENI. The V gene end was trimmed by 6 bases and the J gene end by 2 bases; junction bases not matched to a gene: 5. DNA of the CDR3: TGTGCCAGCTCCCAAGACAGGGGCAACACTGAAGCTTTCTTT. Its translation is CASSQDRGNTEAFF.

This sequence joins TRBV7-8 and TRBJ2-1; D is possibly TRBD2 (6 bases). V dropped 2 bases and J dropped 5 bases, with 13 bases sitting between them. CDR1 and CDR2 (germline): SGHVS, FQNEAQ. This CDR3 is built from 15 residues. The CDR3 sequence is CASSLWTTPHNEQFF. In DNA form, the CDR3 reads TGTGCCAGCAGCTTATGGACTACCCCCCACAATGAGCAGTTCTTC.

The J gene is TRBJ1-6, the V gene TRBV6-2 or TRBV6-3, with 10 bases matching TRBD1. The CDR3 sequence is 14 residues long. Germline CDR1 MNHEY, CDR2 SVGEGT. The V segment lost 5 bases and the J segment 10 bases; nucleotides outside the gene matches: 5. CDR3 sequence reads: CASSRDRGESPLHF. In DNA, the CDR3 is TGTGCCAGCAGTAGGGACAGGGGCGAATCACCCCTCCACTTT.

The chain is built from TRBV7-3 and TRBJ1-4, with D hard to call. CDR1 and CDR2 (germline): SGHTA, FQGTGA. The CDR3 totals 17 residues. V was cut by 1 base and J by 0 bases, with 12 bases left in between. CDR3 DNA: TGTGCCAGCAGCTTAAGCACATCCTCAGCAACTAATGAAAAACTGTTTTTT. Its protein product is CASSLSTSSATNEKLFF. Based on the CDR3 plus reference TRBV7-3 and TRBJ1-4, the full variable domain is GAGVSQTPSNKVTEKGKYVELRCDPISGHTALYWYRQSLGQGPEFLIYFQGTGAADDSGLPNDRFFAVRPEGSVSTLKIQRTERGDSAVYLCASSLSTSSATNEKLFFGSGTQLSVL.

CDR3 DNA sequence: TGCGCCAGCACCCAAGTGGGGGCTGGGGAGACCCAGTACTTC. Translated, it gives CASTQVGAGETQYF. The V and J genes are TRBV10-1 and TRBJ2-5; D perhaps matches TRBD1 (6 bases). This CDR3 spans 14 amino acids. V was shortened by 7 bases and J by 5 bases, with 17 bases between the two germline ends. Germline-derived CDR1 and CDR2 are WNHNN and SYGVQD (reference sequence).

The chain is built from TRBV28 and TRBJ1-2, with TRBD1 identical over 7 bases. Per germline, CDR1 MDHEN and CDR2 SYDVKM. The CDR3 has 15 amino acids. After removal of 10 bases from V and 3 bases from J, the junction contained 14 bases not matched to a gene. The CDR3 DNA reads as TGTGCCACCTGGGAAAGGACAGGTGAAGACTATGGCTACACCTTC. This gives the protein CATWERTGEDYGYTF.

The CDR3 nucleotides read TGTGCCAGCAGCTCGTACCGGGACTCCGATGAGCAGTTCTTC. Translation: CASSSYRDSDEQFF. The V call is TRBV7-3, the J call TRBJ2-1; perhaps TRBD2 as D (6 bases). Germline loops: CDR1 SGHTA, CDR2 FQGTGA. V was cut by 4 bases and J by 8 bases, with 15 bases left in between. The CDR3 spans 14 residues.

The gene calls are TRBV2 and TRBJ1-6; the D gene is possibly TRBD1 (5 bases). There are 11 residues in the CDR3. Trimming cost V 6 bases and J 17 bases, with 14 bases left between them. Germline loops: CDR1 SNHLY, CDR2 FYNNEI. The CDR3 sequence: CASRRDSRIHF. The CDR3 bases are TGTGCCAGCAGGAGAGACAGCCGTATCCACTTT.

Written as DNA, the CDR3 is TGCAGTGCTAGTTCCCTGAGCGAATGGGAAAAACTGTTTTTT. This sequence encodes CSASSLSEWEKLFF. The chain combines TRBV20-1 with TRBJ1-4, with D unclear. The CDR3 loop spans 14 amino acids. Deletions cut 3 bases from V and 8 bases from J, with 16 bases between. The germline gives CDR1 DFQATT, CDR2 SNEGSKA (reference sequence).

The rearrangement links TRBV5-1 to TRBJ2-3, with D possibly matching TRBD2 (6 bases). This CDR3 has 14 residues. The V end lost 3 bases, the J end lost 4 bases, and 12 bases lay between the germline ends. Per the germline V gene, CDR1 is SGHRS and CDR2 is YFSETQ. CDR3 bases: TGCGCCAGCAGCTGGGGAGGAGAGGCAGATACGCAGTATTTT. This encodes CASSWGGEADTQYF.

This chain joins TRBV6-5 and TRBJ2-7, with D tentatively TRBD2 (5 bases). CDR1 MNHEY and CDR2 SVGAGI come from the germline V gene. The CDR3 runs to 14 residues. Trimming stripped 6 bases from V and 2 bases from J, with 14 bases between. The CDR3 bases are TGTGCCAGCAGCCCCTTTTTGGGAGCCTACGAGCAGTACTTC. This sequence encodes CASSPFLGAYEQYF.

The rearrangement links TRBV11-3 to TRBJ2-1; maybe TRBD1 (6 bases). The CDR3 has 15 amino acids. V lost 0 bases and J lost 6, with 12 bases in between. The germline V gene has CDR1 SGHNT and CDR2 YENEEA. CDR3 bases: TGTGCCAGCAGCTTAGATGGCCTGACAGGCAATGAGCAGTTCTTC. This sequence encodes CASSLDGLTGNEQFF. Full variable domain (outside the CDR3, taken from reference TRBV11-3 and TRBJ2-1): EAGVVQSPRYKIIEKKQPVAFWCNPISGHNTLYWYLQNLGQGPELLIRYENEEAVDDSQLPKDRFSAERLKGVDSTLKIQPAELGDSAVYLCASSLDGLTGNEQFFGPGTRLTVL.

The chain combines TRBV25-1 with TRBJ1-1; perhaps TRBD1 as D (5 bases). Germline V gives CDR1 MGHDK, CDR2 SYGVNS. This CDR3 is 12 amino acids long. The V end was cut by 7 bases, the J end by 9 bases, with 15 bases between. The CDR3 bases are TGTGCCAGCAACCGAGGGGAGGGTAAAGCTTTCTTT. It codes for CASNRGEGKAFF.